This T cell receptor beta chain comes out of a study of T cells in Graves' hyperthyroidism and ophthalmopathy. The CDR3 sequence is 15 residues long. The germline gives CDR1 KGHDR, CDR2 SFDVKD. V dropped 0 bases and J dropped 2 bases, with 9 bases sitting between them. This clonotype is termed medium-sized. What was amplified from RNA transcripts were TCR beta CDR3 regions. Researchers ran a first-round RT-PCR on the TCR CDR3 using the HTBI primer set. Using its own MiXCR run on the multiplex PCR reads, TCRdb lists one record per CDR3 protein. The sample includes more than 20,000 distinct CDR3 sequences, around 54% of them seen just once.

The clonotype originates from a woman aged 40 to 50 with Graves' hyperthyroidism that later progressed to Graves' ophthalmopathy. The chain joins TRBV24-1 to TRBJ2-5; the D call may be TRBD1 or TRBD2 (5 bases each). Input material: blood. CDR3 sequence (DNA): TGTGCCACCAGTGATTTGGGGGACCCTCAAGAGACCCAGTACTTC. Protein product: CATSDLGDPQETQYF.